These 23 T cell receptor beta chains originate from one sample sequenced in a study of HIV-infected patients and healthy controls. Alpha and beta constant-region primers primed reverse transcription of around 500 ng RNA. Separate chain-specific third strand synthesis with multiplexing indices produced the alpha and beta libraries. MiXCR, run by TCRdb on the 5' RACE reads, gives a single entry per CDR3 protein. The sample consists of about 11,000 distinct CDR3 sequences, less than 6.5% of them appearing once. The repertoire came from unfractionated whole blood and reflected all unsorted peripheral T cells. Input material: blood. Receptor source: an adult in good health.

In this sample, this clonotype turned up many times. The chain uses TRBV3-1 and TRBJ2-3, with 9 nucleotides matching TRBD1. V was pared by 4 bases and J by 1 base, with 3 bases of the junction left unmatched. There are 15 residues in the CDR3. Germline values: CDR1 LGHDT, CDR2 YNNKEL (reference sequence). CDR3: CASSPTGGGTDTQYF. The CDR3 DNA reads TGTGCCAGCAGCCCGACAGGGGGTGGCACAGATACGCAGTATTTT.

This clonotype was counted at least ten times. This chain joins TRBV23-1 and TRBJ2-7; 7 bases map to TRBD1. TRBV23-1 is labeled an ORF, and its function is uncertain. The CDR3 is 13 residues long. After removal of 2 bases from V and 6 bases from J, the junction contained 4 bases not matched to a gene. In DNA, the CDR3 is TGCGCCAGCAGTCAAACCGACAGGGCCGAGCAGTACTTC. Protein: CASSQTDRAEQYF.

In this sample, this clonotype turned up a few times. The J gene is TRBJ2-2, the V gene TRBV6-1; 8 nucleotides align to TRBD1. This CDR3 spans 15 amino acids. V dropped 3 bases and J dropped 5; count of bases not matched to a gene: 5. Germline V gene lookup returns CDR1 MNHNS and CDR2 SASEGT. CDR3 nucleotide sequence: TGTGCCAGCAGTGACAACAGGGGGAATACCGGGGAGCTGTTTTTT. Protein product: CASSDNRGNTGELFF.

This clonotype was counted many times. The chain has TRBV6-6 and TRBJ1-4; D may be TRBD1 (5 bases). This CDR3 has 15 residues. Trimming stripped 0 bases from V and 8 bases from J, with 13 bases between. Germline-derived CDR1 and CDR2 are MNHNY and SVGAGI (reference sequence). Written as DNA, the CDR3 is TGTGCCAGCAGTTACTCGAGCGGGACGTACGAAAAACTGTTTTTT. Its translation is CASSYSSGTYEKLFF.

There are many counts of this clonotype. The V and J genes are TRBV20-1 and TRBJ2-1; D may match TRBD1 or TRBD2 (6 bases each). V lost 5 bases, J lost 7 bases, and 12 bases lay in between. This CDR3 region has 12 residues. Per germline, CDR1 DFQATT and CDR2 SNEGSKA (reference sequence). DNA of the CDR3: TGCAGTGCTCCTACAGGGAGGAATGAGCAGTTCTTC. As protein: CSAPTGRNEQFF.

In its sample, this clonotype is medium-sized (0.01 to 0.1%). The chain has TRBV13 and TRBJ2-7; the D is unclear. The V gene's germline CDR1 is PRHDT and CDR2 FYEKMQ (reference sequence). Deletions cut 2 bases from V and 3 bases from J, with 17 bases between. The CDR3 covers 16 residues. CDR3 coding DNA: TGTGCCAGCAGCTTATTGGGCCTAAAGGCCCACTACGAGCAGTACTTC. It translates to CASSLLGLKAHYEQYF. The whole variable domain, remainder taken from reference TRBV13 and TRBJ2-7, is AAGVIQSPRHLIKEKRETATLKCYPIPRHDTVYWYQQGPGQDPQFLISFYEKMQSDKGSIPDRFSAQQFSDYHSELNMSSLELGDSALYFCASSLLGLKAHYEQYFGPGTRLTVT.

This clonotype has ten or more counts. Written as DNA, the CDR3 is TGTGCCAGCAGTGAAATAGGGGGATCCAAAAACATTCAGTACTTC. This encodes CASSEIGGSKNIQYF. The chain carries TRBV6-1 and TRBJ2-4; D possibly corresponds to TRBD1 (6 bases). The CDR3 is 15 residues long. The V gene lost 2 bases and the J gene lost 2 bases, with 10 bases spanning the gap. Looked up from germline, CDR1 is MNHNS and CDR2 is SASEGT.

This clonotype is medium-sized within its sample. The V call is TRBV21-1, the J call TRBJ2-7; TRBD1, the D gene given by the table, was not confirmed from the DNA. TRBV21-1 is noted as a pseudogene. The CDR3 runs 17 residues. This chain's CDR3 is CASSRKNGTGGTYEQYF. The DNA of the CDR3 is TGTGCCAGCAGCAGGAAAAACGGGACAGGGGGAACCTACGAGCAGTACTTC.

This clonotype has a handful of counts. The chain links TRBV5-1 to TRBJ1-1; possibly TRBD1 for D (5 bases). The CDR3 consists of 15 residues. The germline V gene has CDR1 SGHRS and CDR2 YFSETQ. Trimming took 3 bases from V and 6 from J, leaving 18 bases between them. The DNA of the CDR3 is TGCGCCAGCAGCTCCCGGTTGGAGGGGAGGGCTGAAGCTTTCTTT. Translating gives CASSSRLEGRAEAFF. Filled out from reference TRBV5-1 and TRBJ1-1, the complete variable domain reads KAGVTQTPRYLIKTRGQQVTLSCSPISGHRSVSWYQQTPGQGLQFLFEYFSETQRNKGNFPGRFSGRQFSNSRSEMNVSTLELGDSALYLCASSSRLEGRAEAFFGQGTRLTVV.

The sample holds many counts of this clonotype. J is TRBJ1-1 and V is TRBV7-8, with unresolved D. The germline V and J ends were trimmed by 5 bases and 4 bases, with 20 bases remaining between them. The germline CDR1 and CDR2 sequences are SGHVS and FQNEAQ. There are 16 residues in the CDR3. The CDR3 loop is CASSPGLNIGATEAFF. The CDR3, as DNA: TGTGCCAGCAGCCCCGGACTTAACATTGGAGCCACTGAAGCTTTCTTT.

This clonotype is judged medium-sized. The CDR3 nucleotides are TGTGCCAGCAGCTTAGGTACCTATGGGGCCAACGTCCTGACTTTC. This gives the protein CASSLGTYGANVLTF. The rearrangement uses TRBV7-9 and TRBJ2-6; D call uncertain. V dropped 1 base and J dropped 3 bases, with 7 bases sitting between them. CDR1 SEHNR and CDR2 FQNEAQ come from the germline V gene (reference sequence). CDR3 size: 15 residues.

Many counts were recorded for this clonotype. V is TRBV3-1 and J is TRBJ2-7, with TRBD2 matching over 7 bases. CDR1 and CDR2 (germline): LGHDT, YNNKEL (reference sequence). CDR3 length equals 14 residues. The J segment lost 0 bases and the V segment lost 2 bases, leaving 1 base of the junction unmatched. CDR3 protein: CASSQSGASYEQYF. The CDR3 nucleotides are TGTGCCAGCAGCCAAAGCGGGGCCTCCTACGAGCAGTACTTC.

At least ten counts were recorded for this clonotype. The chain uses TRBV18 and TRBJ2-2; D perhaps matches TRBD2 (7 bases). The length of the CDR3 is 17 residues. V was pared by 0 bases and J by 5 bases, with 16 bases between. The germline V gene encodes CDR1 KGHSH and CDR2 LQKENI. Here the CDR3 reads CASSPPMPGGPTGELFF. The CDR3 nucleotides are TGTGCCAGCTCACCACCGATGCCGGGGGGCCCTACCGGGGAGCTGTTTTTT.

By its share, this clonotype is medium-sized. V gene TRBV27 combines with J gene TRBJ1-1; D not resolved. This CDR3 region has 14 residues. V was trimmed by 10 bases and J by 1 base, leaving 16 bases between them. Germline V CDR1 and CDR2: MNHEY, SMNVEV (reference sequence). CDR3 DNA: TGTGCCACCTCGAGGGCCGCTGAGAACACTGAAGCTTTCTTT. It encodes CATSRAAENTEAFF.

This clonotype was seen at least ten times. The chain couples TRBV5-1 to TRBJ2-5, with D perhaps assigned TRBD1 or TRBD2 (6 bases each). This CDR3 contains 14 residues. Germline-derived CDR1 and CDR2 are SGHRS and YFSETQ. The V gene lost 5 bases and the J gene lost 2 bases, with 13 bases spanning the gap. In DNA form, the CDR3 reads TGCGCCAGCAGTAGGGGGGATGGACAAGAGACCCAGTACTTC. Translated, it gives CASSRGDGQETQYF.

There are many counts of this clonotype. This chain joins TRBV3-1 and TRBJ1-1; D is uncertain. Germline V gene lookup returns CDR1 LGHDT and CDR2 YNNKEL (reference sequence). The CDR3 extends over 12 amino acids. The V end was cut by 0 bases, the J end by 7 bases, with 6 bases between. CDR3 sequence: CASSQELGEAFF. In nucleotides, the CDR3 is TGTGCCAGCAGCCAAGAGTTAGGTGAAGCTTTCTTT.

This clonotype counts as medium-sized. CDR3: CASSPRKDISQPQHF. For the CDR3, the DNA is TGTGCCAGCAGCCCCCGCAAAGATATCTCTCAGCCCCAGCATTTT. V usage is TRBV27 and J usage is TRBJ1-5, with no clear D. CDR1 and CDR2 (germline): MNHEY, SMNVEV (reference sequence). The CDR3 runs 15 residues. Deletions cut 6 bases from V and 6 bases from J, with 18 bases between.

This clonotype is labeled as medium-sized. This chain links TRBV6-5 with TRBJ1-1; 9 nucleotides line up with TRBD1. The V gene end was trimmed by 7 bases and the J gene end by 4 bases; junction bases not matched to a gene: 10. The length of the CDR3 is 15 residues. Germline V CDR1 and CDR2: MNHEY, SVGAGI. The CDR3 spells CASKDRGWRGTEAFF. CDR3 nucleotides: TGTGCCAGCAAAGACAGGGGGTGGCGAGGCACTGAAGCTTTCTTT.

This clonotype is medium-sized (0.01 to 0.1%) in the sample. This rearrangement joins TRBV7-2 to TRBJ2-3; D unclear. CDR1 and CDR2 from the germline V gene are SGHTA and FQGNSA. The CDR3 is made up of 15 amino acids. The V and J ends lost 2 bases and 1 base respectively, with 10 bases between them. CDR3 residues: CASSLQGTRTDTQYF. DNA for the CDR3: TGTGCCAGCAGCTTACAAGGCACCCGCACAGATACGCAGTATTTT.

In its sample, this clonotype was seen many times. This rearrangement joins TRBV7-7 to TRBJ2-5; no definite D call. In germline, CDR1 is SSHAT, CDR2 FNYEAQ (reference sequence). This CDR3 has 13 amino acids. Trimming pared 3 bases from V and 2 bases from J, leaving 7 bases between. The CDR3 DNA reads as TGTGCCAGCAGCTTGTGGGATCAAGAGACCCAGTACTTC. Its protein product is CASSLWDQETQYF.

This clonotype rates as medium-sized. J is TRBJ1-4 and V is TRBV5-1, with no clear D. From germline, CDR1 is SGHRS and CDR2 YFSETQ. The CDR3 is made up of 15 amino acids. V was pared by 4 bases and J by 1 base, with 11 bases between. CDR3 DNA sequence: TGCGCCAGCAGCGCGGGAGGTGGAACTAATGAAAAACTGTTTTTT. Translated: CASSAGGGTNEKLFF.

This clonotype was detected many times. Here the CDR3 reads CASSFNVNTGELFF. As DNA, the CDR3 is TGTGCCAGCAGCTTTAACGTTAACACCGGGGAGCTGTTTTTT. This rearrangement joins TRBV5-4 to TRBJ2-2; D remains ambiguous. CDR1 and CDR2 (germline): SGHNT, YYREEE (reference sequence). Trimming took 2 bases from V and 2 from J, leaving 7 bases between them. The CDR3 length is 14 residues.

This clonotype appeared many times. The V gene is TRBV27, the J gene TRBJ1-2; the match to TRBD1 covers 9 bases. CDR3 length: 15 amino acids. After removal of 0 bases from V and 8 bases from J, the junction contained 7 bases not matched to a gene. The germline gives CDR1 MNHEY, CDR2 SMNVEV (reference sequence). CDR3 in amino acids: CASSLSPGQGRGYTF. CDR3 nucleotide sequence: TGTGCCAGCAGTTTATCTCCGGGACAGGGAAGGGGCTACACCTTC.